This paragraph reports one T cell receptor beta chain. Antigen unknown. With 60 Vbeta and 13 Jbeta primers, the PCR was carried out. In the original processing: The authors later counted 70 million to 80 million unique TCR beta chains, roughly 10 million of them shared. The assay was immunoSEQ multiplex PCR, and TCRdb's table has in-frame clones only and misses some. The DNA gave D and trimming, while V, J and clone size come from that table. Of about 150,000 clones in the sample, 70% to 80% were seen once. The CDR3 is 15 amino acids. Germline CDR1 reads ENHRY; CDR2 reads SYGVKD. V trimming: 0 bases; J trimming: 4 bases; junction bases outside the gene matches: 1. The record originates from a study of cytomegalovirus exposure and HLA in healthy donors. General study results and limits: In vitro data verified three CMV-associated chains as specific for CMV antigens.

The specimen was PBMCs. The chain is built from TRBV10-3 and TRBJ2-5; 11 bases match TRBD2. This TCR was recovered from a man between 50 and 59 years old in good health and CMV-seropositive. Here the CDR3 reads CAISESLAGGETQYF. The CDR3 nucleotides read TGTGCCATCAGTGAGTCTCTAGCGGGAGGAGAGACCCAGTACTTC.